Each of the 27 T cell receptor beta chains below was sequenced from the same sample in a study of blood T cell repertoires in COVID-19 (dated by TCRdb to the early 2020s). Library preparation used the immunoSEQ multiplex PCR assay. Imported from immuneACCESS, the table was reduced by TCRdb to in-frame sequences with V and J called. These copies leave out some clones; in studies compared against another copy, an unresolved V gene accounts for under half, and the cause of the remainder is not known. In this sample the table shows approximately 54,000 clones, 70% to 85% of which occur a single time. The top ten clonotypes cover approximately 7.1% of the sample. The source material was peripheral blood. The source of these receptors is a human donor in a cohort sampled during active COVID-19.

The V gene is TRBV2, the J gene TRBJ2-6; D possibly corresponds to TRBD1 (6 bases). CDR1 SNHLY and CDR2 FYNNEI come from the germline V gene. This CDR3 is 14 amino acids long. Between the trimmed V and J ends, which lost 9 bases and 0 bases, there was a span of 9 bases. Here the CDR3 DNA reads TGTGCCAGGACAGGAAACTCTGGGGCCAACGTCCTGACTTTC. Protein sequence: CARTGNSGANVLTF.

V gene TRBV3-1 (or the pseudogene TRBV3-2) combines with J gene TRBJ1-4, with 7 positions matching TRBD1. The CDR3 runs to 17 residues. The J segment lost 4 bases and the V segment lost 0 bases, leaving 8 bases of the junction unmatched. In germline, CDR1 is LGHDT, CDR2 YNNKEL (reference sequence). CDR3 nucleotide sequence: TGTGCCAGCAGCCAAGATCGGAGGGGGCCGAATAATGAAAAACTGTTTTTT. Its protein product is CASSQDRRGPNNEKLFF.

This chain uses TRBV5-1 with TRBJ2-1, with 7 bases aligning to TRBD1. The germline V gene encodes CDR1 SGHRS and CDR2 YFSETQ. V was pared by 3 bases and J by 4 bases, with 10 bases of the junction left unmatched. CDR3 length equals 16 residues. Here the CDR3 reads CASSSEGGNLYNEQFF. CDR3 coding DNA: TGCGCCAGCAGCTCTGAAGGGGGCAACCTATACAATGAGCAGTTCTTC.

The chain is built from TRBV1 and TRBJ2-1; whether TRBD1, the table's D call, matches the DNA was not checked. TRBV1 is a recognized pseudogene. The CDR3 covers 16 residues. The CDR3 nucleotides are TGCACCAGCAGCCAAGATGGGGGACAGACCTACAATGAGCAGTTCTTC. Translated: CTSSQDGGQTYNEQFF.

This clone was counted only a few times. The V and J genes are TRBV4-2 and TRBJ2-1, with 11 bases lining up with TRBD2. With 4 bases clipped from V and 2 bases from J, the junction kept 7 bases outside the gene matches. The CDR3 contains 17 residues. CDR1 LGHNA and CDR2 YNFKEQ come from the germline V gene. CDR3 loop: CASSPKVAGGAYNEQFF. CDR3 DNA sequence: TGTGCCAGCAGCCCCAAAGTAGCGGGAGGGGCCTACAATGAGCAGTTCTTC.

The chain has TRBV18 and TRBJ2-2; D is ambiguous. Trimming cost V 2 bases and J 1 base, with 8 bases left between them. The length of the CDR3 is 15 residues. Looked up from germline, CDR1 is KGHSH and CDR2 is LQKENI. The CDR3 spells CASSPNTENTGELFF. As DNA, the CDR3 is TGTGCCAGCTCACCAAATACAGAGAACACCGGGGAGCTGTTTTTT.

This clone has more than one count but fewer than ten. The chain is built from TRBV6-1 and TRBJ2-7, with a possible D match to TRBD1 (5 bases). CDR1 is MNHNS and CDR2 is SASEGT in the germline V gene. V lost 0 bases and J 3 bases, leaving 9 bases between the germline ends. The CDR3 is 14 residues long. DNA of the CDR3: TGTGCCAGCAGTGAAGCTAGACAGCGCTACGAGCAGTACTTC. Amino acids: CASSEARQRYEQYF.

V is TRBV29-1 and J is TRBJ1-2; TRBD1 might be the D (6 bases). The CDR3 consists of 15 residues. Germline lookup yields CDR1 SQVTM and CDR2 ANQGSEA. The V and J ends lost 4 bases and 2 bases respectively, with 17 bases between them. The CDR3 region is CSVGGGAGPNYGYTF. The CDR3 bases are TGCAGCGTTGGAGGGGGAGCGGGGCCCAACTATGGCTACACCTTC.

J is TRBJ2-4 and V is TRBV29-1; 13 nucleotides agree with TRBD2. Germline V lookup: CDR1 SQVTM, CDR2 ANQGSEA. V shed 5 bases and J 0 bases; nucleotides not matched to a gene: 7. The CDR3 is made up of 17 amino acids. CDR3 in DNA: TGCAGCGTTCGACTAGCGGGAGGTCTCTTAGCCAAAAACATTCAGTACTTC. Its translation is CSVRLAGGLLAKNIQYF.

The V call is TRBV2, the J call TRBJ1-1; D is perhaps TRBD1 (6 bases). The germline V gene has CDR1 SNHLY and CDR2 FYNNEI. The CDR3 is 13 amino acids. Trimming left V 4 bases short and J 4 bases short, with 10 bases between. The DNA of the CDR3 is TGTGCCAGCAGTGGACAGGCCGGCACTGAAGCTTTCTTT. Protein sequence: CASSGQAGTEAFF.

The chain links TRBV18 to TRBJ1-2; perhaps TRBD1 as D (6 bases). The CDR3 has 15 residues. Germline CDR1 KGHSH, CDR2 LQKENI. The V gene lost 2 bases and the J gene lost 2 bases, with 12 bases spanning the gap. As DNA, the CDR3 is TGTGCCAGCTCACCAATTGATCAGGGGAACTATGGCTACACCTTC. Residues: CASSPIDQGNYGYTF.

CDR3 DNA sequence: TGCGCCAGCAGCCAAGTACTAGACGAGAGTGAGCAGTTCTTC. Translating it yields CASSQVLDESEQFF. The gene calls are TRBV4-3 and TRBJ2-1; TRBD2 might be the D (5 bases). The germline CDR1 and CDR2 sequences are LGHNA and YSLEER. This CDR3 region has 14 residues. Trimming pared 1 base from V and 9 bases from J, leaving 13 bases between.

This chain links TRBV21-1 with TRBJ2-7; the table's TRBD1 call for D was not verified on the DNA. TRBV21-1 is a listed pseudogene. The CDR3 is 14 amino acids. CDR3 loop: CASSARDINYEQYF. The CDR3 coding sequence is TGTGCCAGCAGCGCCCGGGACATTAACTACGAGCAGTACTTC.

J is TRBJ1-2 and V is TRBV14, with no clear D. The ends were cut back, 0 bases at V and 5 bases at J, with 10 bases in the middle. CDR3 length: 14 residues. CDR1 SGHDN and CDR2 FVKESK come from the germline V gene. For the CDR3, the DNA is TGTGCCAGCAGCCAAGATACAGTCCGTTATGGCTACACCTTC. It is translated as CASSQDTVRYGYTF. The full variable domain, in which reference TRBV14 and TRBJ1-2 provide the parts outside the CDR3, is EAGVTQFPSHSVIEKGQTVTLRCDPISGHDNLYWYRRVMGKEIKFLLHFVKESKQDESGMPNNRFLAERTGGTYSTLKVQPAELEDSGVYFCASSQDTVRYGYTFGSGTRLTVV.

The J gene is TRBJ1-1, the V gene TRBV23-1; a possible D gene is TRBD1 (5 bases). TRBV23-1 is an open reading frame, and its role is uncertain. The CDR3 is made up of 16 amino acids. The V gene lost 0 bases and the J gene lost 1 base, with 12 bases spanning the gap. The chain's CDR3 is CASSQSPGRENTEAFF. The CDR3 nucleotides are TGCGCCAGCAGTCAATCGCCCGGCAGGGAGAACACTGAAGCTTTCTTT.

The chain couples TRBV5-4 to TRBJ2-5; D might be TRBD1 (6 bases). CDR3 size: 15 residues. Per the germline V gene, CDR1 is SGHNT and CDR2 is YYREEE (reference sequence). V dropped 4 bases and J dropped 1 base, with 14 bases sitting between them. CDR3 in DNA: TGTGCCAGCAGCCAGGGGTTAGTAGTCCAAGAGACCCAGTACTTC. Translation: CASSQGLVVQETQYF.

The chain has TRBV30 and TRBJ2-5; 8 bases agree with TRBD1. From germline, CDR1 is GTSNPN and CDR2 SVGIG (reference sequence). Unmatched junction bases numbered 8, after V lost 2 bases and J lost 0 bases. The CDR3 has 16 amino acids. The CDR3: CAWSPGDRTYQETQYF. The CDR3 DNA follows: TGTGCCTGGAGTCCCGGGGACAGGACATACCAAGAGACCCAGTACTTC.

The genes are TRBV4-3 and TRBJ2-3; TRBD2 agrees at 10 bases. This CDR3 region has 15 residues. V shed 3 bases and J 6 bases; nucleotides not matched to a gene: 6. Germline CDR1 LGHNA, CDR2 YSLEER. CDR3 sequence: CASSQRAGGPDTQYF. CDR3 sequence (DNA): TGCGCCAGCAGCCAGAGAGCGGGAGGGCCGGATACGCAGTATTTT.

The rearrangement joins TRBV7-2 to TRBJ2-2; a possible D gene is TRBD1 (5 bases). The germline V gene has CDR1 SGHTA and CDR2 FQGNSA. Trimming shortened V by 11 bases and J by 1 base, and 11 bases separated the two germline ends. The CDR3 runs 13 residues. The CDR3 region is CAVLRENTGELFF. The CDR3 DNA reads TGTGCCGTCCTCAGGGAGAACACCGGGGAGCTGTTTTTT.

This clone has a handful of counts. The chain uses TRBV5-6 and TRBJ2-7; TRBD2 aligns across 16 bases. CDR1 and CDR2 (germline): SGHDT, YYEEEE. With V trimmed by 3 bases and J by 4 bases, 4 bases remained unmatched. This CDR3 spans 16 amino acids. The CDR3 sequence: CASSWGTSGRGYEQYF. DNA of the CDR3: TGTGCCAGCAGCTGGGGGACTAGCGGGAGGGGTTACGAGCAGTACTTC. The variable domain in full, completed from reference TRBV5-6 and TRBJ2-7, reads DAGVTQSPTHLIKTRGQQVTLRCSPKSGHDTVSWYQQALGQGPQFIFQYYEEEERQRGNFPDRFSGHQFPNYSSELNVNALLLGDSALYLCASSWGTSGRGYEQYFGPGTRLTVT.

This clone occurred once. This chain links TRBV20-1 with TRBJ2-7, with TRBD2 identical over 9 bases. Germline V CDR1 and CDR2: DFQATT, SNEGSKA (reference sequence). The CDR3 sequence is 15 residues long. Trimming cost V 3 bases and J 0 bases; bases outside gene matches: 6. As DNA, the CDR3 is TGCAGTGCTAGTGACTTTAGCGGGAGCTCCTACGAGCAGTACTTC. Translation gives CSASDFSGSSYEQYF.

The chain employs TRBV19 and TRBJ1-1; D perhaps matches TRBD1 (6 bases). The CDR3 has 16 amino acids. Germline V gene lookup returns CDR1 LNHDA and CDR2 SQIVND (reference sequence). V gave up 0 bases and J gave up 5 bases, with 16 bases separating them. The CDR3 coding sequence is TGTGCCAGTAGTATAGATCCAGGGGCAGGCGGAACTGAAGCTTTCTTT. As protein: CASSIDPGAGGTEAFF.

V gene TRBV11-2 combines with J gene TRBJ2-1; 16 bases align to TRBD2. V trimming: 3 bases; J trimming: 4 bases; junction bases outside the gene matches: 3. Germline V gene sequence: CDR1 SGHAT, CDR2 FQNNGV. This CDR3 has 17 amino acids. The CDR3, as DNA: TGTGCCAGCAGCTTGGGACTAGCGGGAGGGGGGTACAATGAGCAGTTCTTC. This sequence encodes CASSLGLAGGGYNEQFF.

In its sample, this clone was seen a few times. The gene calls are TRBV19 and TRBJ2-7; 7 positions agree with TRBD2. Unmatched junction bases numbered 5, after V lost 3 bases and J lost 3 bases. The CDR3 consists of 14 residues. Germline CDR1 LNHDA, CDR2 SQIVND (reference sequence). CDR3 residues: CASSIGGEGYEQYF. In nucleotides, the CDR3 is TGTGCCAGTAGTATTGGAGGGGAGGGCTACGAGCAGTACTTC. The whole variable domain, filled in from reference TRBV19 and TRBJ2-7, reads DGGITQSPKYLFRKEGQNVTLSCEQNLNHDAMYWYRQDPGQGLRLIYYSQIVNDFQKGDIAEGYSVSREKKESFPLTVTSAQKNPTAFYLCASSIGGEGYEQYFGPGTRLTVT.

The V and J genes are TRBV19 and TRBJ1-4; 8 bases are a match to TRBD1. The ends lost 3 bases at V and 8 bases at J; junction bases unmatched: 5. CDR3 size: 14 residues. Germline loops: CDR1 LNHDA, CDR2 SQIVND (reference sequence). In DNA form, the CDR3 reads TGTGCCAGTAGTATCTACAGGGGGGAAGAAAAACTGTTTTTT. It specifies CASSIYRGEEKLFF. Together with reference TRBV19 and TRBJ1-4, the CDR3 gives the full variable domain: DGGITQSPKYLFRKEGQNVTLSCEQNLNHDAMYWYRQDPGQGLRLIYYSQIVNDFQKGDIAEGYSVSREKKESFPLTVTSAQKNPTAFYLCASSIYRGEEKLFFGSGTQLSVL.

V is TRBV28 and J is TRBJ1-5; 7 bases match TRBD1. Germline assignment: CDR1 MDHEN and CDR2 SYDVKM. This CDR3 has 15 residues. The V segment lost 3 bases and the J segment 4 bases; nucleotides outside the gene matches: 6. The CDR3 loop reads CASSLDRRPNQPQHF. The DNA for the CDR3 is TGTGCCAGCAGTTTGGACAGGAGACCTAATCAGCCCCAGCATTTT.

J is TRBJ2-1 and V is TRBV2; no clear D. V was pared by 6 bases and J by 8 bases, with 17 bases between. CDR3 size: 14 residues. Germline CDR1 and CDR2: SNHLY and FYNNEI. The chain's CDR3 is CASRPPASLYEQFF. DNA for the CDR3: TGTGCCAGCAGACCCCCGGCTAGTCTGTATGAGCAGTTCTTC.